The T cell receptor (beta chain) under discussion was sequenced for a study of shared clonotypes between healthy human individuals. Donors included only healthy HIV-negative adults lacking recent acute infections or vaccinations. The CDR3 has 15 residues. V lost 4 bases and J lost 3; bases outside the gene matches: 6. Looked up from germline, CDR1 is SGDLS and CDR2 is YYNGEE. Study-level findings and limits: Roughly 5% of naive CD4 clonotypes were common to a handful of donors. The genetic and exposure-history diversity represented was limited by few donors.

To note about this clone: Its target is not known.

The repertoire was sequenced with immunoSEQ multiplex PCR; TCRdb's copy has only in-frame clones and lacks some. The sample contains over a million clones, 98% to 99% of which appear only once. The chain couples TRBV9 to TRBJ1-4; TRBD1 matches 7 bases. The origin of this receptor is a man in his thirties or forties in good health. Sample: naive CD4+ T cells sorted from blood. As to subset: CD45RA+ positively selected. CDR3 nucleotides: TGTGCCAGCAGCACAAGACAGGGACCTAATGAAAAACTGTTTTTT. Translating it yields CASSTRQGPNEKLFF.